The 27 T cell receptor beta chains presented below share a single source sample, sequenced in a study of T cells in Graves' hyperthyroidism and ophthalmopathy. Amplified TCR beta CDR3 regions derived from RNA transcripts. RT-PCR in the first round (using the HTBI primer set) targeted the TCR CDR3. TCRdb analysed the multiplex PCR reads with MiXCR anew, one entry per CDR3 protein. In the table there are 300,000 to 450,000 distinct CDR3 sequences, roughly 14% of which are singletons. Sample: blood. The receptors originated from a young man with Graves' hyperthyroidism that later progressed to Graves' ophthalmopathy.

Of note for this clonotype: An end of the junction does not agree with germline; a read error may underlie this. The CDR3 sequence: CASSDRSSKDTQYF. DNA for the CDR3: TGTGCCAGCAGTGACAGATCAAGCAAAGATACGCAGTATTTT. This chain joins TRBV2 and TRBJ2-3; D remains ambiguous. The length of the CDR3 is 14 residues. Germline-derived CDR1 and CDR2 are SNHLY and FYNNEI.

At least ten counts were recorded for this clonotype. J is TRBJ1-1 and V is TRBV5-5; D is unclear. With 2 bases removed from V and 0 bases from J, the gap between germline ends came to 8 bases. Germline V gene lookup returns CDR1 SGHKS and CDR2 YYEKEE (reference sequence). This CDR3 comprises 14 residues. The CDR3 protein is CASSFGLMNTEAFF. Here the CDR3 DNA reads TGTGCCAGCAGCTTTGGACTTATGAACACTGAAGCTTTCTTT.

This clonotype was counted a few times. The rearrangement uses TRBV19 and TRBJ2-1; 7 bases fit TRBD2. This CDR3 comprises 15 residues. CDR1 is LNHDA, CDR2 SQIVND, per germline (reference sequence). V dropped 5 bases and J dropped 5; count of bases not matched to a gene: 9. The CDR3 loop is CASSPGSAGNNEQFF. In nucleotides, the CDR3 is TGTGCCAGTAGTCCCGGTTCAGCGGGGAACAATGAGCAGTTCTTC.

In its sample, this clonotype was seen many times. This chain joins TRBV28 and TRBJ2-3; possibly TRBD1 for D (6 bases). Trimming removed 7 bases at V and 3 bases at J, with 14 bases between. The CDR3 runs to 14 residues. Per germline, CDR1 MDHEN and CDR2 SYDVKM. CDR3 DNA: TGTGCCAGCAAGGAGACAGGCCGTACAGATACGCAGTATTTT. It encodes CASKETGRTDTQYF.

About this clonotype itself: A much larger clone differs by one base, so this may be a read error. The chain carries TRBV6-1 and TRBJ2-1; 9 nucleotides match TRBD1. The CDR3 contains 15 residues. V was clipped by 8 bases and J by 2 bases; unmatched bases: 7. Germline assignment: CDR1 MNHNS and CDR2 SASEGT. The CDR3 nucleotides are TGTGCCAGCCCGAAACAGGGGGCGACCTACAATGAGCAGTTCTTC. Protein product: CASPKQGATYNEQFF.

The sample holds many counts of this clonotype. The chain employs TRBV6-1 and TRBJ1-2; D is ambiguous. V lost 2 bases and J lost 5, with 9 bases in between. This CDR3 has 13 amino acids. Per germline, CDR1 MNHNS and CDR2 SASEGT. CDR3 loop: CASSESGFYGYTF. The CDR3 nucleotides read TGTGCCAGCAGTGAATCTGGGTTTTATGGCTACACCTTC.

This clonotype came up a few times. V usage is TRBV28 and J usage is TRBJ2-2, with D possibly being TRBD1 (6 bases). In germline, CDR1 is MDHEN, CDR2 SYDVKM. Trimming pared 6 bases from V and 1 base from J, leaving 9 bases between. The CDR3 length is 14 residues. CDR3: CASRGHLNTGELFF. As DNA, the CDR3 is TGTGCCAGCAGGGGACACCTGAACACCGGGGAGCTGTTTTTT.

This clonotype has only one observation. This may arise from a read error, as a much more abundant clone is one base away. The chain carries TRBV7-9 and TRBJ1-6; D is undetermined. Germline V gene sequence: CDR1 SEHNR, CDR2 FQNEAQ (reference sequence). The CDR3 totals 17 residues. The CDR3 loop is CASSLFWGGSCNSPLHF. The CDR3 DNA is TGTGCCAGCAGCTTATTTTGGGGAGGGTCCTGTAATTCACCCCTCCACTTT.

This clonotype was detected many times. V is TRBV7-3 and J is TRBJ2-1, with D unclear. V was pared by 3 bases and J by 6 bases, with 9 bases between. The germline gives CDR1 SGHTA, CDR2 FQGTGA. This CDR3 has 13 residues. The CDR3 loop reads CASSFGSVNEQFF. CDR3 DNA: TGTGCCAGCAGCTTTGGGTCCGTCAATGAGCAGTTCTTC.

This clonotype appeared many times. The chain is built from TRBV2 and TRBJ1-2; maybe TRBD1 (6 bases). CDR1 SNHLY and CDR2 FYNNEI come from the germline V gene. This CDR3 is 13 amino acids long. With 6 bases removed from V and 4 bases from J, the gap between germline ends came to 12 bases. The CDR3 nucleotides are TGTGCCAGCAGGGAGGACAGTTCCTATGGCTACACCTTC. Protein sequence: CASREDSSYGYTF.

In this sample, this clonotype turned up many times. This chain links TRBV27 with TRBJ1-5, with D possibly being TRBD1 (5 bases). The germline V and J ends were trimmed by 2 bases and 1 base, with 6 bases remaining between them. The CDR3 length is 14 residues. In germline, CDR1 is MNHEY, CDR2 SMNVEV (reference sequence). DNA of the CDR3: TGTGCCAGCAGTTTAAGGGACAGCAATCAGCCCCAGCATTTT. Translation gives CASSLRDSNQPQHF.

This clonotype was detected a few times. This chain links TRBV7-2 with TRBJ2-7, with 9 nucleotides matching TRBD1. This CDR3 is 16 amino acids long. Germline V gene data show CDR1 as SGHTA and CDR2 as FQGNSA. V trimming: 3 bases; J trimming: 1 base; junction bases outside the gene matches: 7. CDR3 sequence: CASSFGQGLSSYEQYF. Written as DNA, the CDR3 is TGTGCCAGCAGCTTTGGACAGGGGCTATCATCCTACGAGCAGTACTTC.

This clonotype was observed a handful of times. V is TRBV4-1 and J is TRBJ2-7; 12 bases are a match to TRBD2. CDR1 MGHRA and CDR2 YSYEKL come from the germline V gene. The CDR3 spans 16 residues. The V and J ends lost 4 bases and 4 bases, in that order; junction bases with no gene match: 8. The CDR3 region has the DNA TGCGCCAGCAGCCCTTCCCCTAGCGGGGGGGCGTACGAGCAGTACTTC. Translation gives CASSPSPSGGAYEQYF.

In DNA, the CDR3 is TGCGCCAGCAGCCGGGACAGGAGGTCTTCGAACACTGAAGCTTTCTTT. Translating gives CASSRDRRSSNTEAFF. The J gene is TRBJ1-1, the V gene TRBV5-1, with 8 bases that match TRBD1. The length of the CDR3 is 16 residues. Trimming took 4 bases from V and 1 from J; bases not matched to a gene: 9. Germline V gives CDR1 SGHRS, CDR2 YFSETQ.

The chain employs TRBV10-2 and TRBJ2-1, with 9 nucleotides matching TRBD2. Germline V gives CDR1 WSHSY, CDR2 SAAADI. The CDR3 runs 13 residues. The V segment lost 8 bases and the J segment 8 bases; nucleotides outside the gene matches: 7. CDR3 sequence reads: CASGAWTSDEQFF. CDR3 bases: TGCGCCAGCGGGGCTTGGACTAGCGATGAGCAGTTCTTC.

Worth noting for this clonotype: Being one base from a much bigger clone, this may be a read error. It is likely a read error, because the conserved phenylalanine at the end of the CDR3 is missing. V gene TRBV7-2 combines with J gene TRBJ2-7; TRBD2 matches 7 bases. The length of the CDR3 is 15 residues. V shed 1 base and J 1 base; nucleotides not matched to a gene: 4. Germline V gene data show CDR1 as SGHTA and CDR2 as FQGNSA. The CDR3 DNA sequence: TGTGCCAGCAGCTTAGTACGGGGGGATTCCTACGAGCAGTACCTC. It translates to CASSLVRGDSYEQYL.

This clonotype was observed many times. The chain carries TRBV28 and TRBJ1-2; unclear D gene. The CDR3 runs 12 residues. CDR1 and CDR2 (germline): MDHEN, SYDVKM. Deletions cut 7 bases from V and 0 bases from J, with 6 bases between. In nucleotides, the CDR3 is TGTGCCAGCACTTCTACTAACTATGGCTACACCTTC. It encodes CASTSTNYGYTF.

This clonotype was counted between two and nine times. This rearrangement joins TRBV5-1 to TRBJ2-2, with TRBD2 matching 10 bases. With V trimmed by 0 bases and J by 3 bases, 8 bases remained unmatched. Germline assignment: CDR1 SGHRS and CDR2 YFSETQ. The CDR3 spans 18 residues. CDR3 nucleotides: TGCGCCAGCAGCTTGGTGCCAGCGGGGGGGCTCGACACCGGGGAGCTGTTTTTT. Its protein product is CASSLVPAGGLDTGELFF.

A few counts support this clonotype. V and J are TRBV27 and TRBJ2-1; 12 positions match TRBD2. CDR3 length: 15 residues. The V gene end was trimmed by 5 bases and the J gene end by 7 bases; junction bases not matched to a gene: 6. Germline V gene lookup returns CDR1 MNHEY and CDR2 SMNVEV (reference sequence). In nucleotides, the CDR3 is TGTGCCAGCAGTATTACTAGCGGGGGGTGGAATGAGCAGTTCTTC. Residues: CASSITSGGWNEQFF.

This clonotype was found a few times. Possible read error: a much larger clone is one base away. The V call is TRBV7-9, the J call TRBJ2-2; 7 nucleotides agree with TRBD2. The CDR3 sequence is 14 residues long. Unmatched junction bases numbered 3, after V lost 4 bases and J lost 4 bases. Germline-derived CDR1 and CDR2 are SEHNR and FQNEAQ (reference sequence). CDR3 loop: CASSSGLTTGELFF. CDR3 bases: TGTGCCAGCAGCTCGGGACTAACCACCGGGGAGCTGTTTTTT.

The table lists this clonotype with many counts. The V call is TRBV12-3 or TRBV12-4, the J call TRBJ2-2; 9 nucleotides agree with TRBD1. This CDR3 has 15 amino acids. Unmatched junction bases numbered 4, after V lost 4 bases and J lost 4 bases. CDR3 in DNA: TGTGCCAGCAGTTCGGACAGGGGAGGCACCGGGGAGCTGTTTTTT. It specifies CASSSDRGGTGELFF.

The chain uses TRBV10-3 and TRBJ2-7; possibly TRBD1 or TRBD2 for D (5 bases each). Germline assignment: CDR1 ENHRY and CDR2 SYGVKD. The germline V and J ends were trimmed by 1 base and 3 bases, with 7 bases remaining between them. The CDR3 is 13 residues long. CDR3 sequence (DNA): TGTGCCATCAGTGAGTTGGGGGACTACGAGCAGTACTTC. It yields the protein CAISELGDYEQYF.

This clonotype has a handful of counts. CDR3 region: CAISPTGVGYTF. The CDR3 DNA sequence: TGTGCCATCAGCCCGACAGGGGTTGGCTACACCTTC. The V and J genes are TRBV10-3 and TRBJ1-2; TRBD1 matches at 8 bases. V lost 6 bases and J lost 7; bases outside the gene matches: 4. The CDR3 has 12 residues. Germline V gene data show CDR1 as ENHRY and CDR2 as SYGVKD.

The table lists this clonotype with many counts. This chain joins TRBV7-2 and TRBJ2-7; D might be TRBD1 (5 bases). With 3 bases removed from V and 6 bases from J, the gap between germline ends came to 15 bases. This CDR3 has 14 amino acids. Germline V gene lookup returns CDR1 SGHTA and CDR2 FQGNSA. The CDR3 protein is CASSLGRAVGEQYF. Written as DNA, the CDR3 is TGTGCCAGCAGCTTGGGCAGGGCGGTCGGCGAGCAGTACTTC.

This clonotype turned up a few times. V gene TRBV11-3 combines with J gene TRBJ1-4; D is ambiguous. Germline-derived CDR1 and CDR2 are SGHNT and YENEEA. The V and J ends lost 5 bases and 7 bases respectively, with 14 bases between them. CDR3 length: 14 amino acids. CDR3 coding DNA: TGTGCCAGCAGCCAACAAGGGATTACTGAAAAACTGTTTTTT. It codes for CASSQQGITEKLFF.

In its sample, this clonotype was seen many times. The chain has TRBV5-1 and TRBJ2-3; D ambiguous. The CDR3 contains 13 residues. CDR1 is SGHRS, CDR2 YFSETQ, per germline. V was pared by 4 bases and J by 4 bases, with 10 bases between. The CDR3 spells CASSPGDPDTQYF. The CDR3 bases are TGCGCCAGCAGCCCCGGCGATCCAGATACGCAGTATTTT.

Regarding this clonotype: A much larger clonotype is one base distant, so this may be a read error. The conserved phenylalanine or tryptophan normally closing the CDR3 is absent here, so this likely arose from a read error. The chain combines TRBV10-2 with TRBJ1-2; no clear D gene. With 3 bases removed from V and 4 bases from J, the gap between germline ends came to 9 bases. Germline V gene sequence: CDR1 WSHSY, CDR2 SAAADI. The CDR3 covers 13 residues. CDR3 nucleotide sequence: TGCGCCAGCAGTGACCGGACGATCTATGGCTACACCCTC. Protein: CASSDRTIYGYTL.